This TCR beta chain was observed in a study of shared clonotypes between healthy human individuals. Study overall: Three plates were used per donor for CD4 naive, three for CD4 memory, two for CD8 naive and one for CD8 memory.

Naive CD8 cells lacked CD45RO and underwent positive selection for CCR7, leaving out terminally differentiated effector memory CD45RA+ cells. This CDR3 has 15 amino acids. After removal of 0 bases from V and 5 bases from J, the junction contained 6 bases not matched to a gene. Germline V gene lookup returns CDR1 SGHAT and CDR2 FQNNGV. Sequencing was performed with immunoSEQ multiplex PCR; in TCRdb, only in-frame clones are kept and a portion is missing. In the table there are 550,000 to 750,000 clones, about 91% of which are singletons. The material sequenced was naive CD8+ T cells sorted from blood. This clonotype was obtained from a young man in good health. The V and J genes are TRBV11-2 and TRBJ2-5; 7 bases map to TRBD1. The DNA for the CDR3 is TGTGCCAGCAGCTTAGACCCAACAGGGGTGGAGACCCAGTACTTC. Its protein is CASSLDPTGVETQYF.